A single sample is the source of the 7 T cell receptor beta chains below, sequenced in a study of beta chain features in type 1 diabetes. The sequenced template was cDNA made from the entire isolated RNA. The method was immunoSEQ multiplex PCR; TCRdb's version includes in-frame clones alone and lacks a portion of them. This sample has about 16,000 clones, with approximately 55% found just once. Sequencing was performed on stem cell memory CD4+ T cells from blood. Source of these receptors: a young woman in good health.

This sequence joins TRBV29-1 and TRBJ2-5; possibly TRBD1 for D (5 bases). The germline CDR1 and CDR2 sequences are SQVTM and ANQGSEA. CDR3 length: 14 residues. With 4 bases removed from V and 1 base from J, the gap between germline ends came to 13 bases. The CDR3 bases are TGCAGCGTTGTCCATGGGGCAGCCCAAGAGACCCAGTACTTC. This translates into CSVVHGAAQETQYF.

The J gene is TRBJ2-7, the V gene TRBV30; TRBD1 matches at 7 bases. The CDR3 has 14 residues. The V segment lost 0 bases and the J segment 4 bases; nucleotides outside the gene matches: 6. Germline V CDR1 and CDR2: GTSNPN, SVGIG (reference sequence). CDR3 loop: CAWSVYRGFYEQYF. Here the CDR3 DNA reads TGTGCCTGGAGTGTTTACAGGGGATTTTACGAGCAGTACTTC.

This clone has more than one count but fewer than ten. The chain employs TRBV2 and TRBJ1-2; weak D call: TRBD1 (5 bases). The length of the CDR3 is 15 residues. The germline V and J ends were trimmed by 6 bases and 0 bases, with 14 bases remaining between them. Germline V gene data show CDR1 as SNHLY and CDR2 as FYNNEI. This CDR3 reads CASRVEGSANYGYTF. CDR3 bases: TGTGCCAGCAGGGTGGAGGGGTCAGCTAACTATGGCTACACCTTC.

This clone was recorded a few times. This chain links TRBV6-1 with TRBJ2-2; 10 nucleotides align to TRBD1. J lost 6 bases, V lost 6 bases, and 7 bases had no gene match. The length of the CDR3 is 15 residues. Germline V gene data show CDR1 as MNHNS and CDR2 as SASEGT. CDR3 DNA: TGTGCCAGCAGGACCCGGGGACAGGGGCCCGGGGAGCTGTTTTTT. This encodes CASRTRGQGPGELFF.

CDR3 loop: CASSPTSGSIQNEQFF. The CDR3 bases are TGTGCCAGCTCGCCCACTAGCGGGAGTATTCAGAATGAGCAGTTCTTC. The chain combines TRBV18 with TRBJ2-1; 11 nucleotides line up with TRBD2. Germline V CDR1 and CDR2: KGHSH, LQKENI. This CDR3 is 16 amino acids long. The junction had 11 bases not matched to a gene; V was cut back by 6 bases and J by 7 bases.

This clone was recorded a few times. The rearrangement links TRBV25-1 to TRBJ1-3, with D unclear. The CDR3 consists of 16 residues. CDR1 MGHDK and CDR2 SYGVNS come from the germline V gene. The V end was cut by 6 bases, the J end by 0 bases, with 15 bases between. CDR3 DNA sequence: TGTGCCAGCAGCAGTGTCGTTTATCCCTCTGGAAACACCATATATTTT. This codes for CASSSVVYPSGNTIYF. The full variable domain, in which reference TRBV25-1 and TRBJ1-3 provide the parts outside the CDR3, is EADIYQTPRYLVIGTGKKITLECSQTMGHDKMYWYQQDPGMELHLIHYSYGVNSTEKGDLSSESTVSRIRTEHFPLTLESARPSHTSQYLCASSSVVYPSGNTIYFGEGSWLTVV.

This chain joins TRBV15 and TRBJ2-7, with 7 bases identical to TRBD2. This CDR3 comprises 14 residues. Germline V gene lookup returns CDR1 LNHNV and CDR2 YYDKDF (reference sequence). V lost 5 bases, J lost 2 bases, and 6 bases stayed unmatched. The CDR3 region has the DNA TGTGCCACCAGCCGCGCGGGAGAGGCCTACGAGCAGTACTTC. This encodes CATSRAGEAYEQYF.